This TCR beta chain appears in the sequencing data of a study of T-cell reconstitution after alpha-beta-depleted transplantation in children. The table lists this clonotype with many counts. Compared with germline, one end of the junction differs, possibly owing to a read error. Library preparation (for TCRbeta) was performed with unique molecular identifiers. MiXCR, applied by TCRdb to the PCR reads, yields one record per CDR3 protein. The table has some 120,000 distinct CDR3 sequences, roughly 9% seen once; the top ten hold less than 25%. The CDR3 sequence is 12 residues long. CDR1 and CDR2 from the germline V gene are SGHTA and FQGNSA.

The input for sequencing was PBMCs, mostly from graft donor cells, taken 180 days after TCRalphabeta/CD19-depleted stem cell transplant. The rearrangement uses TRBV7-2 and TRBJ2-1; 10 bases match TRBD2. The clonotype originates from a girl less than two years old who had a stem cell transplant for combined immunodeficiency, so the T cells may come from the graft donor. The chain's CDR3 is CASSLRSGRALF. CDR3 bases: TGTGCCAGCAGCTTACGGAGCGGGAGGGCTCTCTTC.